This TCR beta chain came from a study of beta chain features in type 1 diabetes. Study conclusions and caveats: VDJ junctions sequenced from type 1 diabetes patients showed fewer insertions and more deletions. When cDNA is sequenced, cells with high TCR expression could be over-represented. People with Type 1 diabetes carried modestly yet significantly shorter TCRB CDR3s in all four CD4+ subsets.

The germline CDR1 and CDR2 sequences are SGHTA and FQGTGA. Trimming took 4 bases from V and 1 from J, leaving 7 bases between them. This CDR3 has 13 residues. Sorting based on CD45RO/CCR7/CD25/CD127/CD95/CD27 separated CD4+ naive, central memory, regulatory and stem cell-like memory cells. Every isolated RNA sample was fully reverse transcribed, so sequencing captured expressed TCRB transcripts. There were 3.5 million to 4.5 million reads on average in the naive, central memory and regulatory T cell samples. TCRdb's copy holds only in-frame clones and misses some; the assay was immunoSEQ multiplex PCR. The sample has around 130,000 clones, 7.5% to 9.5% seen once. This clone was detected a few times. What it binds is unknown. Distinct nucleotide sequences in the sample also encode this CDR3.

Sequenced sample: central memory CD4+ T cells from blood. This chain joins TRBV7-3 and TRBJ1-1; tentatively, D is TRBD1 (5 bases). This TCR came from a man aged 25 to 45 with type 1 diabetes. In DNA, the CDR3 is TGTGCCAGCAGCTCCGACAGGAACACTGAAGCTTTCTTT. As protein: CASSSDRNTEAFF.